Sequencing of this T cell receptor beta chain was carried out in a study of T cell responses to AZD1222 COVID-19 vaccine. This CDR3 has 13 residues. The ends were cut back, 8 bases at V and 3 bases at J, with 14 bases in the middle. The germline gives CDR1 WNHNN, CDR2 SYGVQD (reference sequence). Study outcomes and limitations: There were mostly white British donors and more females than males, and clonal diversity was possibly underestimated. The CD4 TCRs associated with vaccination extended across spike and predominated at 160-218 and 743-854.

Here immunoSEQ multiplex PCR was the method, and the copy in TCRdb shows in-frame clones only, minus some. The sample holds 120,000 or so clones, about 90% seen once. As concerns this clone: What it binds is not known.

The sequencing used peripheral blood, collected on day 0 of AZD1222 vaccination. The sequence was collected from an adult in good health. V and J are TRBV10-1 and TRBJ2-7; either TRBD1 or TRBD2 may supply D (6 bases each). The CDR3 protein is CASSRGLNYEQYF. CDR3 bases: TGCGCCAGCTCCAGGGGACTCAACTACGAGCAGTACTTC.